This T cell receptor (beta chain) was sequenced in a study of cytomegalovirus exposure and HLA in healthy donors. Study-wide background: Genotyping of 398 donors showed that roughly 83% belonged to the Caucasian-associated ancestry cluster.

Use of 60 Vbeta and 13 Jbeta primers characterized the PCR. TCRdb's copy holds only in-frame clones and misses some; the assay was immunoSEQ multiplex PCR. The repertoire consists of under 200,000 clones, with roughly 80% occurring once and the leading ten covering 3.1%. Study-level findings and limits: Relative to the roughly 700-donor mean, N-insertions were reportedly fewer in an Asian-associated ancestry cluster in a later analysis.

On this clone itself: Its antigen is still unknown.

The TCR comes from a woman aged 40 to 50 in good health and CMV-seronegative. Sequenced: PBMCs.

The CDR3 sequence: CASSWGKGSNEKLFF. In DNA, the CDR3 is TGTGCCAGCAGCTGGGGAAAAGGGAGTAATGAAAAACTGTTTTTT. V and J are TRBV7-9 and TRBJ1-4; no reliable D call. V gave up 4 bases and J gave up 4 bases, with 13 bases separating them. The CDR3 is 15 residues long. CDR1 and CDR2 (germline): SEHNR, FQNEAQ (reference sequence).